This T cell receptor beta chain was sequenced for a study of post-analysis software for immune sequencing data. The wider study: Several disease courses (relapsing-remitting, secondary progressive and progressive-relapsing) of multiple sclerosis were included. Study-level findings and limits: When patients were compared with controls, about five TRBV segments were more frequent, TRBV5-6, TRBV5-1 and TRBV20-1 among them.

Trimming at V came to 5 bases and at J to 8 bases, leaving 10 bases not matched to a gene. This CDR3 has 16 residues. Germline CDR1 reads SGHNT; CDR2 reads YENEEA. Unique molecular identifiers tagged the TCR beta cDNA libraries. MiXCR, applied by TCRdb to the PCR reads, yields one record per CDR3 protein. This table has about 820,000 distinct CDR3 sequences, roughly 50% appearing once. Comments on this clonotype: Its specificity is unknown.

The rearrangement links TRBV11-3 to TRBJ2-1, with TRBD2 matching over 12 bases. Sequenced: blood. The source is a girl aged 10 to 17 with multiple sclerosis. In DNA, the CDR3 is TGTGCCAGCAGCGGCTCCACTAGCGGGAGGAGCGATGAGCAGTTCTTC. Its translation is CASSGSTSGRSDEQFF.